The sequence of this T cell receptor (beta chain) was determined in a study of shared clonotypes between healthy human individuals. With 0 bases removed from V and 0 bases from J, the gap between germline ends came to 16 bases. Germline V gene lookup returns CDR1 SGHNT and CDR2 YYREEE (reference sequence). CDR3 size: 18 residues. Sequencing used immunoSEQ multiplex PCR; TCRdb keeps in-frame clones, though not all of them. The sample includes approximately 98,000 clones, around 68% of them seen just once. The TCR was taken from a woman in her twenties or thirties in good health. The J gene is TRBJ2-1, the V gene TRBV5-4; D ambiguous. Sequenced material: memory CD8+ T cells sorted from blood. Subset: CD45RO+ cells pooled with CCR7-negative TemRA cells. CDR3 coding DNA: TGTGCCAGCAGCTTGGGTCAGCTCATTCCTAGCTCCTACAATGAGCAGTTCTTC. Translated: CASSLGQLIPSSYNEQFF.